A selection of T cell receptor beta chains follows, all from one sample in a study of T cells in Graves' hyperthyroidism and ophthalmopathy. A single record per CDR3 protein comes from TCRdb applying MiXCR to the multiplex PCR reads. The table shows about 400,000 distinct CDR3 sequences, with approximately 14% occurring only once. Specimen: blood. The source is a woman aged 55-75 years with Graves' ophthalmopathy. The CDR3 runs from the conserved cysteine through the conserved F or W. D genes are given only for firm matches. The size field is filled for only some rows; it gives once, few, many or a size class.

clone size,J gene,V gene,D gene,CDR3 protein,CDR3 DNA
few,TRBJ2-2,TRBV12-3/TRBV12-4,TRBD1,CASRSGTGAGLVFF,TGTGCCAGCAGGTCCGGGACAGGGGCCGGGTTAGTGTTTTTT
many,TRBJ2-5,TRBV5-1,TRBD1,CASSLGQGAETQYF,TGTGCCAGCAGTCTAGGACAGGGTGCAGAGACCCAGTACTTC
-,TRBJ1-5,TRBV6-6,-,CASSYSWGSNQPQHF,TGTGCCAGCAGTTACTCGTGGGGTAGCAATCAGCCCCAGCATTTT
many,TRBJ2-7,TRBV2,TRBD2,CASSPGGSWSYEQYF,TGTGCCAGCAGCCCCGGCGGGAGTTGGTCCTACGAGCAGTACTTC
many,TRBJ2-1,TRBV6-2/TRBV6-3,-,CASSYDNEQFF,TGTGCCAGCAGTTACGACAATGAGCAGTTCTTC
many,TRBJ2-1,TRBV11-3,-,CASSLGTTSYNEQFF,TGTGCCAGCAGCTTAGGGACTACCTCCTACAATGAGCAGTTCTTC
many,TRBJ1-1,TRBV3-1,-,CASSQVTNTEAFF,TGTGCCAGCAGCCAAGTCACGAACACTGAAGCTTTCTTT
many,TRBJ2-7,TRBV5-1,TRBD2,CASSSGLAGEQYF,TGCGCCAGCAGCTCCGGACTAGCAGGCGAGCAGTACTTC
many,TRBJ2-7,TRBV2,-,CASKGLPYEQYF,TGTGCCAGCAAAGGGCTTCCCTACGAGCAGTACTTC
many,TRBJ2-7,TRBV5-1,TRBD1,CASSPGTGNYEQYF,TGCGCCAGCAGCCCCGGGACAGGGAACTACGAGCAGTACTTC
-,TRBJ1-2,TRBV5-5,-,CASSHTITEQPHGYTF,TGTGCCAGCAGCCACACGATTACGGAACAGCCACATGGCTACACCTTC
many,TRBJ1-2,TRBV3-1,-,CASSQVGQFKDGYTF,TGTGCCAGCAGCCAAGTGGGGCAGTTTAAGGATGGCTACACCTTC
many,TRBJ1-5,TRBV2,TRBD1,CASSGTGGSNQPQHF,TGTGCCAGCAGCGGGACAGGGGGTAGCAATCAGCCCCAGCATTTT
many,TRBJ2-1,TRBV5-6,TRBD2,CASSHDSGRSYNEQFF,TGTGCCAGCAGCCATGATAGCGGGAGGTCCTACAATGAGCAGTTCTTC
many,TRBJ2-2,TRBV7-2,-,CASSHLARTGELFF,TGTGCCAGCAGTCACCTGGCCCGGACCGGGGAGCTGTTTTTT
many,TRBJ2-7,TRBV20-1,TRBD2,CSARRPSGYEQYF,TGCAGTGCTAGAAGGCCTAGCGGGTACGAGCAGTACTTC
many,TRBJ2-1,TRBV2,TRBD2,CASSEGLLAGEFNEQFF,TGTGCCAGCAGTGAGGGTCTCCTAGCGGGAGAGTTCAATGAGCAGTTCTTC
many,TRBJ2-7,TRBV3-1,-,CASSQSTRANEQYF,TGTGCCAGCAGCCAGTCGACTAGGGCCAACGAGCAGTACTTC
many,TRBJ2-7,TRBV20-1,TRBD2,CSARLSSGNTYEQYF,TGCAGTGCTAGATTGTCTAGCGGGAACACGTACGAGCAGTACTTC
-,TRBJ2-3,TRBV3-1,-,CASSQDRPGDTQYF,TGTGCCAGCAGCCAAGACCGGCCCGGTGATACGCAGTATTTT
-,TRBJ1-1,TRBV5-1,-,CASSRGGEAEAFF,TGCGCCAGCAGCCGCGGGGGAGAGGCTGAAGCCTTCTTT
-,TRBJ2-4,TRBV7-2,TRBD1,CASSLLPGTGGGLVAKNIQYF,TGTGCCAGCAGCTTACTTCCCGGGACAGGGGGTGGTCTAGTAGCCAAAAACATTCAGTACTTC
-,TRBJ2-5,TRBV20-1,-,CSPSLQETQYF,TGCAGTCCTAGCCTACAAGAGACCCAGTACTTC
-,TRBJ2-5,TRBV20-1,TRBD2,CSARGGWREGRETQYF,TGCAGTGCTAGAGGGGGGTGGCGGGAGGGCCGGGAGACCCAGTACTTC
-,TRBJ2-1,TRBV11-2,TRBD2,CASSLVAGGLSNEQFF,TGTGCCAGCAGCTTAGTCGCGGGAGGCCTCTCCAATGAGCAGTTCTTC
many,TRBJ2-3,TRBV14,-,CASSQALEVASPDTQYF,TGTGCCAGCAGCCAAGCGCTGGAGGTAGCTTCTCCCGATACGCAGTATTTT